This is a list of T cell receptor beta chains from one sample in a study of OX40 agonist ivuxolimab in advanced cancers. TCRdb keeps only in-frame clones here, not all; method: immunoSEQ multiplex PCR. The data hold about 80,000 clones, with 80% to 90% observed a single time. The specimen comprised CD4+ or CD8+ T cells sorted from blood, sampled in a trial of the OX40 agonist ivuxolimab. Every receptor here comes from an adult with an advanced solid tumor such as melanoma, head and neck, liver or kidney cancer. Both conserved end residues are part of each CDR3.

>TRBJ1-2|TRBV25-1
CASSKGQTLGGYTF
>TRBJ2-7|TRBV10-3
CAISARGPLYEQYF
>TRBJ1-2|TRBV6-6
CASSDLSGYTF
>TRBJ1-1|TRBV7-9
CASSLAENTEAFF
>TRBJ1-2|TRBV11-1
CASSQTDYSYGYTF
>TRBJ2-5|TRBV14
CASSQGIPQETQYF
>TRBJ1-2|TRBV4-2
CASRRETGFVGYGYTF
>TRBJ1-1|TRBV7-9
CASRPGRSYEAFF
>TRBJ2-2|TRBV6-5
CASSYGDRITGELFF
>TRBJ2-4|TRBV6-6
CASSSGGPKNIQYF
>TRBJ2-2|TRBV6-1
CASRGNPSTGELFF
>TRBJ2-1|TRBV11-2
CASSETSGIYNEQFF
>TRBJ1-1|TRBV5-1
CASSPGDSNTEAFF
>TRBJ2-1|TRBV15
CATSRVGSGRVGNEQFF
>TRBJ2-7|TRBV10-3
CAISDPLMPRNSYEQYF
>TRBJ2-7|TRBV28
CASSRHGTGNEQYF
>TRBJ2-6|TRBV7-2
CASSRDAEPGANVLTF
>TRBJ1-2|TRBV6-1
CASSRVDGYTF
>TRBJ1-1|TRBV11-3
CASSLPQGNTEAFF
>.|TRBV6-6
CASSYEVGSGEQYF
>TRBJ1-1|TRBV6-5
CASSRSRYYTEAFF
>TRBJ1-1|TRBV27
CASSLSNWNTEAFF
>TRBJ2-7|TRBV7-9
CASSLGDGSYEQYF
>TRBJ1-5|TRBV7-2
CASSLGNQPQHF
>TRBJ2-1|TRBV11-2
CASRWFTSYNEQFF
>TRBJ2-4|TRBV23-1
CASSQSVGRGLAKNIQYF
>TRBJ1-5|TRBV19
CASSMTANQPQHF